The rows below give T cell receptor beta chains drawn from one sample of a study of tumor-infiltrating lymphocytes in primary liver carcinoma. TCRdb called the multiplex PCR reads again in MiXCR, with one record for every CDR3 protein. Altogether 150,000 to 200,000 distinct CDR3 sequences are present, less than 65% being singletons, with the ten largest covering under 75%. Input material: peripheral blood. These receptors all come from a man aged 40-50 years with primary liver carcinoma and hepatitis B virus infection. CDR3s include the opening cysteine and the closing phenylalanine or tryptophan. The D gene is left open where the match is weak. Some rows mark clone size as missing; the rest say once, few, many or name a class of expanded clone.

cdr3_nt cdr3_aa j_call v_call d_call clone_size
TGTGCCAGCAGTCCCCTGGCGGATAGCAATCAGCCCCAGCATTTT CASSPLADSNQPQHF TRBJ1-5 TRBV12-3/TRBV12-4 - -
TGCGCCAGCAGCCAAGAACATCCCTCCGGGACCTGCGAGCAATGGTTC CASSQEHPSGTCEQWF TRBJ2-7 TRBV4-1 - -
TGTGCCAGCAGCTCCGGGATGCTGGCCAGCACAGATACGCAGTATTTT CASSSGMLASTDTQYF TRBJ2-3 TRBV11-2 - few
TGTGGCAGCAGTTTAGCCCTTCTAGCGGGAGGGGGGGATGAGCAGTTCTTC CGSSLALLAGGGDEQFF TRBJ2-1 TRBV12-3/TRBV12-4 TRBD2 -
TGTGCCAGCAGTCCAGGAGCACCAGGTTTAAACACCATATATTTT CASSPGAPGLNTIYF TRBJ1-3 TRBV12-3/TRBV12-4 - few
TGTGCCAGCAGCTTTACGTACGAGCAGTACTTC CASSFTYEQYF TRBJ2-7 TRBV11-2 - many
TGTGCCAGCAGCTTAGTGCGGGAGGGCTACACCGGGGAGCTGTTTTTT CASSLVREGYTGELFF TRBJ2-2 TRBV7-8 TRBD2 few
TGTGCCATCAGTGAGTCCGGGGGAAAGAACACCGGGGAGCTGTTTTTT CAISESGGKNTGELFF TRBJ2-2 TRBV10-3 - -
TGCAGCGTTGAACTGGGGGTAAACTATGGCTACACCTTC CSVELGVNYGYTF TRBJ1-2 TRBV29-1 - many
TGTGCCAGCAGTTACTCCGGTGCGCCGGCGGGAAACACCGGGGAGCTGTTTTTT CASSYSGAPAGNTGELFF TRBJ2-2 TRBV6-5 - -
TGTGCCAGCAGTTTTACGGGAGGGTACACCGGGGAGCTGTTTTTT CASSFTGGYTGELFF TRBJ2-2 TRBV12-3/TRBV12-4 TRBD2 few
TGTGCCAGCAGCCTAGCCCATCTTAGCACTGAAGCTTTCTTT CASSLAHLSTEAFF TRBJ1-1 TRBV12-3/TRBV12-4 - many
TGCGCCAGCAGACCGGGAGTGGGGCCGGAGACCCAGTACTTC CASRPGVGPETQYF TRBJ2-5 TRBV5-1 - -
TGCGCCAGCAGCCAAGATGTGGGAGGGATCACCGGGGAGCTGTTTTTT CASSQDVGGITGELFF TRBJ2-2 TRBV4-1 TRBD2 few
TGTGCCAGCAGCCCAGCGGCGAATTCACCCCTCCACTTT CASSPAANSPLHF TRBJ1-6 TRBV12-3/TRBV12-4 - few
TGTGCCAGCAGCTTTCAGGCGGTGGCGGTGCAAGAGACTCAGTACTTC CASSFQAVAVQETQYF TRBJ2-5 TRBV11-2 - -
TGTGACAGCAGCTGGGACAGGGTCGTAACCCGTGACACTGAAGCTTTCTTT CDSSWDRVVTRDTEAFF TRBJ1-1 TRBV7-9 TRBD1 -
TGCAGTGCTCTTACCCCTGACGCGGGCACTGAAGCTTTCTTT CSALTPDAGTEAFF TRBJ1-1 TRBV20-1 - -
TGTCCCAGCAGCTTAGGGGGACAAGAGACCCAGTACTTC CPSSLGGQETQYF TRBJ2-5 TRBV7-3 - once
TGTGCCAGTAGTACCCTCTCGACCCGGGACAACCCCTACGGGCAGTACTTC CASSTLSTRDNPYGQYF TRBJ2-7 TRBV19 - -
TGTGCCAGCAGCTTAGCTCTGGGGATGACTAATGAAAAACTGTTTTTT CASSLALGMTNEKLFF TRBJ1-4 TRBV7-9 - few
TGTGCCAGCAGCCCCCGGACTTTTCTGAAGGAAAAGACCCAGTACTTC CASSPRTFLKEKTQYF TRBJ2-5 TRBV11-2 - once
TGTGCCAGCAGCTCTCGACAGGGGGCCTCTGATGGCTACACCTTC CASSSRQGASDGYTF TRBJ1-2 TRBV7-9 TRBD1 -
TGCAGCGTTGCCGGTCCCAGTCCTCCCTACGAGCAGTACTTC CSVAGPSPPYEQYF TRBJ2-7 TRBV29-1 - few